A selection of T cell receptor beta chains follows, all from one sample in a study of T cell responses to AZD1222 COVID-19 vaccine. Clones were read by immunoSEQ multiplex PCR, and TCRdb kept only the in-frame ones, dropping some. This table holds about 150,000 clones, approximately 83% found once. The sequences come from peripheral blood, collected on day 0 of AZD1222 vaccination. These receptors were collected from an adult in good health. The CDR3 runs from the conserved cysteine through the conserved F or W. The D gene is left open where the match is weak. Not every row has a clone size; where given, it reads once, few, many or a size class.

TRBV6-5	-	-	TRBJ2-3	CASSYRPLAADTQYF	TGTGCCAGCAGTTACCGCCCCCTAGCTGCAGATACGCAGTATTTT
TRBV10-3	-	-	TRBJ1-1	CAISESPGTGTEAFF	TGTGCCATCAGTGAGTCTCCAGGGACGGGGACTGAAGCTTTCTTT
TRBV29-1	-	-	TRBJ1-2	CSGGGGLVDGYTF	TGCAGCGGAGGGGGGGGCTTGGTCGATGGCTACACCTTC
TRBV2	-	-	TRBJ1-1	CASSEIGDTEAFF	TGTGCCAGCAGTGAGATTGGGGACACTGAAGCTTTCTTT
TRBV15	few	TRBD1	TRBJ2-7	CATSRRQGAEYEQYF	TGTGCCACCAGCAGACGACAGGGGGCTGAGTACGAGCAGTACTTC
TRBV19	-	TRBD2	TRBJ2-5	CASSIGTSRQETQYF	TGTGCCAGTAGTATCGGGACTAGTCGTCAAGAGACCCAGTACTTC
TRBV30	once	TRBD1	TRBJ1-2	CAWSVDRGHGYTF	TGTGCCTGGAGTGTCGACAGGGGCCATGGCTACACCTTC
TRBV19	-	-	TRBJ1-5	CASSIEGFFPQHF	TGTGCCAGTAGTATAGAGGGTTTCTTCCCCCAGCATTTT
TRBV3-1/TRBV3-2	-	TRBD2	TRBJ2-3	CASSQAPGASGSYTQYF	TGTGCCAGCAGCCAGGCCCCTGGGGCTAGCGGGAGTTATACGCAGTATTTT
TRBV9	-	TRBD2	TRBJ2-3	CASSVDPRGGSDTQYF	TGTGCCAGCAGCGTAGATCCGCGGGGGGGCTCAGATACGCAGTATTTT
TRBV28	-	TRBD1	TRBJ1-4	CASSCRGTGCEKLFF	TGTGCCAGCAGTTGCCGCGGGACAGGGTGTGAAAAACTGTTTTTT
TRBV4-1	once	-	TRBJ1-2	CASSQVGQSHGYTF	TGCGCCAGCAGCCAGGTCGGACAATCCCATGGCTACACCTTC
TRBV21-1	-	-	TRBJ1-1	CASSKGEGFDTEAFF	TGTGCCAGCAGCAAAGGGGAGGGTTTTGACACTGAAGCTTTCTTT
TRBV19	-	-	TRBJ1-4	CASSTGQSLNEKLFF	TGTGCCAGTAGTACCGGACAGAGCTTAAATGAAAAACTGTTTTTT
TRBV9	-	-	TRBJ2-5	CASSVQAASETQYF	TGTGCCAGCAGCGTACAAGCGGCCAGTGAGACCCAGTACTTC
TRBV6-5	-	-	TRBJ1-5	CASSTDRRSNQPQHF	TGTGCCAGCAGTACCGACAGGAGGAGCAATCAGCCCCAGCATTTT
TRBV5-8	few	-	TRBJ2-7	CAGSRTAANEQYF	TGTGCCGGATCACGGACCGCTGCGAACGAGCAGTACTTC
TRBV6-2/TRBV6-3	-	-	TRBJ1-2	CASSSENYGYTF	TGTGCCAGCAGTTCTGAGAACTATGGCTACACCTTC
TRBV5-1	-	TRBD2	TRBJ2-5	CASSLAGGTSGMLQETQYF	TGCGCCAGCAGCTTGGCCGGTGGGACTAGCGGGATGTTGCAAGAGACCCAGTACTTC
TRBV30	-	-	TRBJ1-3	CAWRALEKSSGNTIYF	TGTGCCTGGAGGGCTCTGGAGAAGAGCTCTGGAAACACCATATATTTT
TRBV29-1	-	-	TRBJ1-1	CSVVMSVVGPIPAEAFF	TGCAGCGTTGTTATGTCGGTTGTGGGACCGATCCCCGCTGAAGCTTTCTTT
TRBV5-1	-	TRBD2	TRBJ2-5	CASSLAGTSEETQYF	TGCGCCAGCAGCTTGGCCGGGACTAGCGAAGAGACCCAGTACTTC